This T cell receptor (beta chain) was sequenced during a study of tumor-infiltrating lymphocytes in primary liver carcinoma (dated by TCRdb to about 2017). Looking at the study overall: Between late 2015 and 2016, a few patients in China with histopathologically diagnosed primary liver carcinoma had surgical resection. Hepatocellular carcinoma (four) or combined HCC and intrahepatic cholangiocarcinoma (one) was present in the five patients, who were three men and two women aged 30 to 69 years. TCRbeta repertoire sequencing covered 35 specimens from 5 patients: around 25 tumor regions, 5 adjacent noncancerous liver tissues and 5 peripheral blood samples. Reproducibility between technical replicate repertoires was high, with correlation coefficients above 0.98 and mean shared-clone rates about 0.9. The five patients had tumors of stage T1-T3 N0M0, with maximum diameters ranging from 4.2 to 10 cm. For each liver tumor, the study sampled five regions along with adjacent normal tissue and blood, and applied TCRbeta repertoire sequencing, expression microarrays and whole-exome sequencing. Each sample produced roughly 3.65 to 8 million productive TCRbeta reads, and read depth showed no significant difference between tissue types.

RNA from unsorted whole blood was extracted with TRIzol reagent, and germline DNA was obtained with the DNeasy Blood & Tissue kit. Chronic HBV infection was present in the patients, and the patients were treatment-naive at sampling. Before surgery, roughly 4 milliliters of peripheral blood were drawn into K2EDTA tubes. A constant-region primer and ProtoScript II reverse transcriptase were used to reverse-transcribe TCRbeta-specific cDNA from around 530 ng total RNA. Three nested multiplex PCR rounds, following a slightly modified ARM-PCR procedure, were used to build the TCRbeta libraries. Sample barcodes and Illumina adapters were attached in a final 25-cycle PCR using Deep VentR polymerase. Before sequencing, amplicons of 200-500 bp were gel-purified using a QIAquick gel extraction kit. An Illumina HiSeq 2500 was used to sequence the TCRbeta amplicons, generating 250-bp paired-end reads. In the paper's pipeline: Trimmomatic v0.33 was used to quality-trim the reads, and FLASH v1.2.11 was used to merge paired reads so that full CDR3 sequences could be recovered. V, D and J germline segments were assigned to the rearranged TCRbeta sequences by MiGEC v1.2.1b. Clonotype statistics, along with Shannon-Wiener diversity indices, were calculated using VDJtools v1.0.0. To reduce sampling bias, subsequent analyses other than the diversity analysis used only the 250 most abundant clonotypes in each sample. The public reads were quality trimmed at Q25 with fastp and then assembled into clones with MiXCR by TCRdb, keeping productive beta chains. CDR3 protein sequences are deduplicated, and each keeps its most common genes and DNA. TCRdb's processing, not the authors' own work, is the source of the V and J calls. Recorded for this sample are fewer than 350,000 distinct CDR3 sequences; about 65% of them occurred a single time. 5.5% to 8% of the sample lies in the top ten.

Details on this clonotype: The clone's antigen remains unknown. No much larger clonotype is one base removed from it; base qualities were not supplied.

The investigation overall reported the following: Only a few patients were included in the study, and the authors note that the findings should be validated in a larger study. Consistent with antigen-driven expansion, pairs of tumor regions showed higher repertoire overlap (mean about 36%) than either tumor-adjacent pairs (around 17%) or tumor-blood pairs (roughly 15%). Only the TCR beta chain was sequenced, so true repertoire diversity is likely underestimated because unpaired alpha chains were not captured. The top 250 clones accounted for a significantly greater share of the repertoire in tumors than in blood (p = 0.039). Comparison of CD4+ and CD8+ T cell repertoires was precluded by the use of bulk unsorted samples.

Sequences were obtained from peripheral blood. This receptor was obtained from a man aged 35 to 55 with primary liver carcinoma and hepatitis B virus infection.

The CDR3 protein: CASGKDRERTDTQYF. In nucleotides, the sequence is TGTGCCAGCGGCAAGGATAGGGAACGCACAGATACGCAGTATTTT. The rearranged segments are TRBV11-2 and TRBJ2-3, with no confident D gene call. The CDR3 measures 15 amino acids from cysteine to phenylalanine. This entry keeps only the CDR3 DNA: 45 bases, framed from base 1. V sheds 8 bases and J sheds 1 base, leaving 16 bases between their ends. According to the germline V gene, CDR1 reads SGHAT and CDR2 reads FQNNGV.